Listed here are 11 T cell receptor beta chains from one sample, sequenced in a study of somatic mutations in cytotoxic T cells in rheumatoid arthritis. TCRdb keeps only in-frame clones here, not all; method: immunoSEQ multiplex PCR. The table lists about 18,000 clones, 82% of them singletons, with about 9% in the top ten. The specimen sequenced was CD8+ T cells sorted from blood. The receptors here all came from an adult with rheumatoid arthritis.

The J gene is TRBJ2-3, the V gene TRBV7-8; a possible D gene is TRBD2 (7 bases). The CDR3 has 16 amino acids. V gave up 0 bases and J gave up 3 bases, with 13 bases separating them. Germline loops: CDR1 SGHVS, CDR2 FQNEAQ. CDR3: CASSLAEGGGTDTQYF. In DNA form, the CDR3 reads TGTGCCAGCAGCTTAGCAGAGGGAGGGGGTACAGATACGCAGTATTTT.

The chain combines TRBV6-5 with TRBJ2-5; D is undetermined. CDR1 and CDR2 (germline): MNHEY, SVGAGI. V gave up 4 bases and J gave up 5 bases, with 11 bases separating them. This CDR3 is built from 13 residues. Here the CDR3 DNA reads TGTGCCAGCAGTTTGGGTGTCGGGGAGACCCAGTACTTC. This sequence encodes CASSLGVGETQYF.

The chain employs TRBV7-9 and TRBJ1-1, with D unresolved. V was trimmed by 1 base and J by 6 bases, leaving 3 bases between them. The CDR3 consists of 11 residues. The germline CDR1 and CDR2 sequences are SEHNR and FQNEAQ (reference sequence). The CDR3 region is CASSLGSEAFF. CDR3 nucleotides: TGTGCCAGCAGCTTAGGATCTGAAGCTTTCTTT.

CDR3 residues: CASSSPSKLAGVETDTQYF. The CDR3 DNA follows: TGTGCCAGCAGTTCTCCGTCGAAGCTAGCGGGAGTTGAGACAGATACGCAGTATTTT. This chain joins TRBV27 and TRBJ2-3; 10 bases agree with TRBD2. CDR1 and CDR2 (germline): MNHEY, SMNVEV (reference sequence). The CDR3 runs 19 residues. V lost 4 bases, J lost 3 bases, and 16 bases stayed unmatched.

The V gene is TRBV7-8, the J gene TRBJ2-5; D perhaps matches TRBD1 (6 bases). CDR3 length: 15 residues. Germline V gene lookup returns CDR1 SGHVS and CDR2 FQNEAQ. The V end lost 1 base, the J end lost 1 base, and 10 bases lay between the germline ends. The CDR3 coding sequence is TGTGCCAGCAGCTTAGTTACAGGGAGCCAAGAGACCCAGTACTTC. This encodes CASSLVTGSQETQYF. The full variable domain, its missing parts supplied by reference TRBV7-8 and TRBJ2-5, is GAGVSQSPRYKVAKRGQDVALRCDPISGHVSLFWYQQALGQGPEFLTYFQNEAQLDKSGLPSDRFFAERPEGSVSTLKIQRTQQEDSAVYLCASSLVTGSQETQYFGPGTRLLVL.

This rearrangement joins TRBV19 to TRBJ1-1; maybe TRBD1 (6 bases). The CDR3 runs 14 residues. Trimming left V 9 bases short and J 4 bases short, with 18 bases between. Per germline, CDR1 LNHDA and CDR2 SQIVND (reference sequence). This CDR3 reads CASRQQGPFTEAFF. The CDR3 coding sequence is TGTGCCAGCAGACAACAGGGCCCCTTCACTGAAGCTTTCTTT.

V usage is TRBV4-1 and J usage is TRBJ2-2; D gene uncertain. The V gene's germline CDR1 is MGHRA and CDR2 YSYEKL. Trimming took 1 base from V and 2 from J, leaving 5 bases between them. The CDR3 runs 14 residues. This chain's CDR3 is CASSQVTNTGELFF. The CDR3 coding sequence is TGCGCCAGCAGCCAAGTCACAAACACCGGGGAGCTGTTTTTT.

This chain uses TRBV9 with TRBJ2-7; D unresolved. The V and J ends lost 2 bases and 0 bases respectively, with 9 bases between them. This CDR3 comprises 14 residues. In germline, CDR1 is SGDLS, CDR2 YYNGEE. The DNA for the CDR3 is TGTGCCAGCAGCGTCGGTGGGGTCTCCTACGAGCAGTACTTC. This gives the protein CASSVGGVSYEQYF.

The V call is TRBV12-5, the J call TRBJ1-1; possible D gene TRBD1, 6 bases. Trimming removed 7 bases at V and 1 base at J, with 13 bases between. Looked up from germline, CDR1 is LGHNT and CDR2 is FRNRAP. CDR3 size: 14 residues. The CDR3 sequence: CASAMTQGNTEAFF. The DNA for the CDR3 is TGTGCTAGTGCTATGACACAGGGGAACACTGAAGCTTTCTTT.

The rearrangement links TRBV19 to TRBJ1-1; D not resolved. CDR3 length: 14 amino acids. Germline V gives CDR1 LNHDA, CDR2 SQIVND (reference sequence). Trimming took 6 bases from V and 0 from J, leaving 11 bases between them. CDR3 residues: CASSLTGLNTEAFF. The CDR3 DNA sequence: TGTGCCAGTAGCCTGACGGGCTTGAACACTGAAGCTTTCTTT.

With respect to this clone: A junction end diverges from the germline sequence, so it may reflect a read error. Other DNA sequences in the same sample also yield this CDR3. The V gene is TRBV9, the J gene TRBJ2-7, with TRBD2 identical over 9 bases. CDR3 length equals 14 residues. Germline V CDR1 and CDR2: SGDLS, YYNGEE. The CDR3 protein is CASSGGGGAYEQYF. The CDR3 DNA follows: TGTGCCAGTAGCGGCGGCGGGGGGGCATACGAGCAGTACTTC. The entire variable domain, with the rest obtained from reference TRBV9 and TRBJ2-7, is as follows: DSGVTQTPKHLITATGQRVTLRCSPRSGDLSVYWYQQSLDQGLQFLIQYYNGEERAKGNILERFSAQQFPDLHSELNLSSLELGDSALYFCASSGGGGAYEQYFGPGTRLTVT.